Below are 16 T cell receptor beta chains sequenced from a single sample in a study of blood T cell repertoires in COVID-19. Here immunoSEQ multiplex PCR was the method, and the copy in TCRdb shows in-frame clones only, minus some. The table includes approximately 32,000 clones, 85% to 90% detected once. The sequencing sample was made of peripheral blood. The origin of the receptors is a woman in her sixties or seventies with active COVID-19.

The chain carries TRBV28 and TRBJ1-4; 7 nucleotides align to TRBD1. Per the germline V gene, CDR1 is MDHEN and CDR2 is SYDVKM. The CDR3 consists of 15 residues. After removal of 2 bases from V and 8 bases from J, the junction contained 8 bases not matched to a gene. CDR3 amino acids: CASSLTQNRGEKLFF. Here the CDR3 DNA reads TGTGCCAGCAGTTTAACCCAAAACAGGGGCGAAAAACTGTTTTTT.

The chain employs TRBV27 and TRBJ2-2, with 7 bases lining up with TRBD2. J gave up 4 bases and V 3 bases, and 8 bases lay outside the gene matches. Germline V gene lookup returns CDR1 MNHEY and CDR2 SMNVEV (reference sequence). The CDR3 totals 16 residues. The chain's CDR3 is CASSFGSGVGTGELFF. In DNA, the CDR3 is TGTGCCAGCAGTTTCGGGAGCGGGGTTGGCACCGGGGAGCTGTTTTTT.

J is TRBJ1-1 and V is TRBV29-1; TRBD1 matches 9 bases. Germline V gene lookup returns CDR1 SQVTM and CDR2 ANQGSEA. The CDR3 has 14 residues. The J segment lost 6 bases and the V segment lost 5 bases, leaving 10 bases of the junction unmatched. The CDR3 sequence: CSVSVRDRVAEAFF. CDR3 DNA: TGCAGCGTTTCGGTCCGGGACAGGGTCGCTGAAGCTTTCTTT.

The CDR3, as DNA: TGTGCCAGCAGCCAGACTGACTACGAGCAGTACTTC. This codes for CASSQTDYEQYF. This chain joins TRBV7-2 and TRBJ2-7; no reliable D call. V was clipped by 5 bases and J by 3 bases, with 8 bases between them. Germline V gene lookup returns CDR1 SGHTA and CDR2 FQGNSA. CDR3 size: 12 residues. Full variable domain (outside the CDR3, taken from reference TRBV7-2 and TRBJ2-7): GAGVSQSPSNKVTEKGKDVELRCDPISGHTALYWYRQSLGQGLEFLIYFQGNSAPDKSGLPSDRFSAERTGGSVSTLTIQRTQQEDSAVYLCASSQTDYEQYFGPGTRLTVT.

The genes are TRBV27 and TRBJ2-3, with D uncertain. The V gene's germline CDR1 is MNHEY and CDR2 SMNVEV (reference sequence). Trimming cost V 6 bases and J 0 bases, with 4 bases left between them. CDR3 size: 12 residues. The CDR3 protein is CASSISTDTQYF. Here the CDR3 DNA reads TGTGCCAGCAGCATTAGCACAGATACGCAGTATTTT.

The genes are TRBV3-1 (or the pseudogene TRBV3-2) and TRBJ1-5; D gene uncertain. The V end lost 0 bases, the J end lost 11 bases, and 11 bases lay between the germline ends. CDR1 and CDR2 (germline): LGHDT, YNNKEL (reference sequence). CDR3 length: 13 amino acids. The CDR3 region is CASSQDRRAAQHF. Written as DNA, the CDR3 is TGTGCCAGCAGCCAAGATCGGAGGGCAGCCCAGCATTTT.

J is TRBJ1-1 and V is TRBV7-3, with D tentatively TRBD1 (5 bases). Germline V gives CDR1 SGHTA, CDR2 FQGTGA. The CDR3 is 14 amino acids. V lost 1 base and J 4 bases, leaving 10 bases between the germline ends. CDR3 DNA sequence: TGTGCCAGCAGCTTAAGTGGCAGGGTCACTGAAGCTTTCTTT. It specifies CASSLSGRVTEAFF.

The J gene is TRBJ1-2, the V gene TRBV12-3 or TRBV12-4; D uncertain. V was shortened by 6 bases and J by 2 bases, with 7 bases between the two germline ends. The CDR3 covers 12 residues. CDR3 DNA: TGTGCCAGCAGCCCGGAGAACTATGGCTACACCTTC. This gives the protein CASSPENYGYTF.

V and J are TRBV7-9 and TRBJ1-1, with TRBD1 as a possible D gene (6 bases). The V end lost 3 bases, the J end lost 3 bases, and 14 bases lay between the germline ends. Germline loops: CDR1 SEHNR, CDR2 FQNEAQ (reference sequence). The CDR3 has 15 amino acids. CDR3 DNA: TGTGCCAGCAGCTTCCAGGGGACGCGCGACACTGAAGCTTTCTTT. Protein: CASSFQGTRDTEAFF.

V gene TRBV9 combines with J gene TRBJ2-1; 10 positions match TRBD2. CDR3 size: 16 residues. CDR1 is SGDLS and CDR2 is YYNGEE in the germline V gene. The trim removed 3 bases at V and 5 bases at J, leaving 8 bases unmatched. The CDR3 DNA reads TGTGCCAGCAGCGGAGAAGCGGGGGGGGAAGACAATGAGCAGTTCTTC. This codes for CASSGEAGGEDNEQFF.

The chain employs TRBV28 and TRBJ2-2; the match to TRBD2 covers 8 bases. Germline trimming cut 6 bases from V and 7 bases from J; bases unmatched to any gene: 10. Germline CDR1 MDHEN, CDR2 SYDVKM. This CDR3 region has 15 residues. The CDR3 DNA follows: TGTGCCAGCAGCCCAGCCAGCGGGGGATTCGGGGAGCTGTTTTTT. Its protein product is CASSPASGGFGELFF.

The chain carries TRBV7-9 and TRBJ2-5, with D perhaps TRBD2 (5 bases). V gave up 5 bases and J gave up 3 bases, with 13 bases separating them. Germline V gene sequence: CDR1 SEHNR, CDR2 FQNEAQ (reference sequence). The CDR3 loop spans 14 amino acids. The CDR3 sequence is CASSAASEEETQYF. In nucleotides, the CDR3 is TGTGCCAGCAGCGCGGCGTCGGAGGAAGAGACCCAGTACTTC.

The chain employs TRBV25-1 and TRBJ1-2; possible D gene TRBD1, 5 bases. V was pared by 2 bases and J by 3 bases, with 7 bases between. The CDR3 spans 13 residues. CDR1 is MGHDK, CDR2 SYGVNS, per germline. The CDR3 sequence: CASSELGDYGYTF. The DNA for the CDR3 is TGTGCCAGCAGTGAACTAGGGGACTATGGCTACACCTTC.

The genes are TRBV4-1 and TRBJ2-7; D uncertain. The CDR3 consists of 16 residues. V was clipped by 1 base and J by 1 base, with 14 bases between them. CDR1 MGHRA and CDR2 YSYEKL come from the germline V gene. The CDR3 region is CASSQVTLLESYEQYF. CDR3 nucleotides: TGCGCCAGCAGCCAAGTAACCTTGCTGGAGTCCTACGAGCAGTACTTC.

This rearrangement joins TRBV6-2 or TRBV6-3 to TRBJ2-2; tentatively, D is TRBD2 (6 bases). The CDR3 is made up of 15 amino acids. The germline V and J ends were trimmed by 5 bases and 4 bases, with 14 bases remaining between them. From germline, CDR1 is MNHEY and CDR2 SVGEGT. CDR3 coding DNA: TGTGCCAGCAGTCCCCTAACTAGCACCACCGGGGAGCTGTTTTTT. Amino acids: CASSPLTSTTGELFF.

The chain joins TRBV9 to TRBJ1-3, with D hard to call. CDR1 and CDR2 from the germline V gene are SGDLS and YYNGEE. The V end was cut by 1 base, the J end by 2 bases, with 13 bases between. The CDR3 is made up of 16 amino acids. The CDR3 reads CASSVNAGEAGNTIYF. DNA for the CDR3: TGTGCCAGCAGCGTAAACGCTGGGGAGGCTGGAAACACCATATATTTT.